Below, 32 T cell receptor beta chains from the same sample are listed, as sequenced in a study of blood T cell repertoires in COVID-19. Produced via immunoSEQ multiplex PCR; TCRdb's table is partial and in-frame only. The table includes about 260,000 clones, roughly 87% detected once. The specimen sequenced was peripheral blood. Receptors were obtained from a woman aged 45-60 years who had recovered from COVID-19.

The chain uses TRBV5-4 and TRBJ1-2; no reliable D call. The V gene lost 2 bases and the J gene lost 3 bases, with 8 bases spanning the gap. Per the germline V gene, CDR1 is SGHNT and CDR2 is YYREEE (reference sequence). CDR3 size: 13 residues. The CDR3 protein is CASSFTVDYGYTF. The CDR3 region has the DNA TGTGCCAGCAGCTTCACAGTCGACTATGGCTACACCTTC.

The chain joins TRBV18 to TRBJ1-1, with a weak D call TRBD1 (6 bases). Trimming pared 3 bases from V and 4 bases from J, leaving 15 bases between. The CDR3 is 15 amino acids. The germline V gene encodes CDR1 KGHSH and CDR2 LQKENI. The chain's CDR3 is CASSPTSTGSTEAFF. CDR3 coding DNA: TGTGCCAGCTCACCCACTTCGACAGGTAGCACTGAAGCTTTCTTT.

This chain links TRBV29-1 with TRBJ2-5; 9 nucleotides align to TRBD1. V gave up 6 bases and J gave up 3 bases; unmatched junction bases: 11. CDR1 is SQVTM, CDR2 ANQGSEA, per germline. The CDR3 extends over 15 amino acids. This CDR3 is CSVATGTGTEETQYF. CDR3 bases: TGCAGCGTGGCGACTGGGACAGGGACTGAAGAGACCCAGTACTTC. Supplemented by reference TRBV29-1 and TRBJ2-5, the full variable domain reads SAVISQKPSRDICQRGTSLTIQCQVDSQVTMMFWYRQQPGQSLTLIATANQGSEATYESGFVIDKFPISRPNLTFSTLTVSNMSPEDSSIYLCSVATGTGTEETQYFGPGTRLLVL.

The CDR3 region is CASSLNGWGGNQPQHF. CDR3 bases: TGTGCCAGCAGTTTAAACGGGTGGGGAGGTAATCAGCCCCAGCATTTT. The chain has TRBV27 and TRBJ1-5; D remains ambiguous. From germline, CDR1 is MNHEY and CDR2 SMNVEV (reference sequence). The ends were cut back, 2 bases at V and 4 bases at J, with 15 bases in the middle. The CDR3 covers 16 residues.

V usage is TRBV28 and J usage is TRBJ1-2; 10 positions match TRBD1. The germline V gene has CDR1 MDHEN and CDR2 SYDVKM. Losses at the gene ends were 5 bases for V and 11 bases for J; bases not matched to a gene: 5. The CDR3 is 12 residues long. The CDR3 sequence: CASSTRTGGYTF. CDR3 in DNA: TGTGCCAGCAGTACACGGACAGGGGGGTACACCTTC.

The J gene is TRBJ1-1, the V gene TRBV28; 8 bases line up with TRBD1. The CDR3 consists of 15 residues. The junction had 7 bases not matched to a gene; V was cut back by 2 bases and J by 5 bases. The germline V gene encodes CDR1 MDHEN and CDR2 SYDVKM. CDR3 DNA sequence: TGTGCCAGCAGTTTAGTTGGACAGGGAAGGACTGAAGCTTTCTTT. Translation gives CASSLVGQGRTEAFF.

This clone was counted only a few times. V usage is TRBV11-3 and J usage is TRBJ2-2; perhaps TRBD2 as D (6 bases). The germline V and J ends were trimmed by 5 bases and 6 bases, with 10 bases remaining between them. Germline V lookup: CDR1 SGHNT, CDR2 YENEEA. The CDR3 spans 13 residues. As DNA, the CDR3 is TGTGCCAGCAGCAGAGGGACTGCCGGGGAGCTGTTTTTT. It is translated as CASSRGTAGELFF.

J is TRBJ1-1 and V is TRBV11-2; maybe TRBD1 (5 bases). Trimming removed 1 base from V and 2 bases from J, with 11 bases in between. Germline V gives CDR1 SGHAT, CDR2 FQNNGV. This CDR3 spans 15 amino acids. The DNA of the CDR3 is TGTGCCAGCAGCTTAGGGGAGGGACTTAACACTGAAGCTTTCTTT. This gives the protein CASSLGEGLNTEAFF.

The gene calls are TRBV19 and TRBJ2-5; 8 bases match TRBD1. The CDR3 is 15 residues long. Per germline, CDR1 LNHDA and CDR2 SQIVND (reference sequence). V trimming: 4 bases; J trimming: 2 bases; junction bases outside the gene matches: 6. The chain's CDR3 is CASSTGGRGQETQYF. DNA for the CDR3: TGTGCCAGTAGTACAGGGGGCAGGGGGCAAGAGACCCAGTACTTC. The full variable domain, with the rest looked up from reference TRBV19 and TRBJ2-5, is DGGITQSPKYLFRKEGQNVTLSCEQNLNHDAMYWYRQDPGQGLRLIYYSQIVNDFQKGDIAEGYSVSREKKESFPLTVTSAQKNPTAFYLCASSTGGRGQETQYFGPGTRLLVL.

J is TRBJ2-2 and V is TRBV9; TRBD2 agrees at 10 bases. There are 16 residues in the CDR3. Germline V gene lookup returns CDR1 SGDLS and CDR2 YYNGEE. V shed 0 bases, J shed 4 bases, and the junction held 3 bases outside the gene matches. The CDR3 region is CASSVASGSGTGELFF. CDR3 DNA sequence: TGTGCCAGCAGCGTAGCTAGCGGGAGCGGCACCGGGGAGCTGTTTTTT.

There are a few counts of this clone. The chain links TRBV28 to TRBJ1-2; D uncertain. V was cut by 8 bases and J by 0 bases, with 7 bases left in between. The V gene's germline CDR1 is MDHEN and CDR2 SYDVKM. The CDR3 is 12 amino acids. CDR3 protein: CASVRTNYGYTF. CDR3 DNA: TGTGCCAGCGTCAGAACTAACTATGGCTACACCTTC.

CDR3: CASSVAGTTSYEQYF. CDR3 sequence (DNA): TGTGCCAGCAGCGTAGCAGGGACTACTTCCTACGAGCAGTACTTC. The J gene is TRBJ2-7, the V gene TRBV9; 7 bases map to TRBD2. Germline CDR1 is SGDLS and CDR2 is YYNGEE. This CDR3 has 15 amino acids. Unmatched junction bases numbered 4, after V lost 0 bases and J lost 1 base.

The chain has TRBV6-6 and TRBJ2-7, with a tentative D call TRBD1 (6 bases). The CDR3 has 15 residues. V was pared by 0 bases and J by 0 bases, with 9 bases between. In germline, CDR1 is MNHNY, CDR2 SVGAGI (reference sequence). CDR3 DNA sequence: TGTGCCAGCAGTTACTCGAGGGGGTCCTCCTACGAGCAGTACTTC. Its protein is CASSYSRGSSYEQYF.

V is TRBV30 and J is TRBJ2-5, with 11 nucleotides matching TRBD2. V lost 5 bases, J lost 0 bases, and 8 bases stayed unmatched. CDR3 length: 16 residues. Germline lookup yields CDR1 GTSNPN and CDR2 SVGIG (reference sequence). In nucleotides, the CDR3 is TGTGCCTGGGGGGGACTAGCGGATAGATACCAAGAGACCCAGTACTTC. Its protein product is CAWGGLADRYQETQYF.

This clone was detected once. This chain joins TRBV27 and TRBJ2-7; tentatively, D is TRBD1 (6 bases). Germline CDR1 MNHEY, CDR2 SMNVEV (reference sequence). The CDR3 is 12 amino acids. The CDR3 nucleotides are TGTGAAACCCGGGACAACTACTACGAGCAGTACTTC. This gives the protein CETRDNYYEQYF.

Here the CDR3 reads CASSHLEGPLGYTF. The CDR3 coding sequence is TGCGCCAGCAGCCATTTGGAGGGCCCTTTGGGCTACACCTTC. The chain links TRBV4-3 to TRBJ1-2; no clear D gene. Trimming pared 3 bases from V and 8 bases from J, leaving 16 bases between. This CDR3 is built from 14 residues. Germline assignment: CDR1 LGHNA and CDR2 YSLEER.

The rearrangement links TRBV7-8 to TRBJ1-1; 9 nucleotides line up with TRBD1. The trim removed 7 bases at V and 0 bases at J, leaving 6 bases unmatched. This CDR3 is 15 amino acids long. Per the germline V gene, CDR1 is SGHVS and CDR2 is FQNEAQ. CDR3 in amino acids: CASTLRTGVNTEAFF. The CDR3 DNA reads TGTGCCAGCACCCTTCGGACAGGGGTGAACACTGAAGCTTTCTTT.

This chain joins TRBV27 and TRBJ1-1, with 7 positions matching TRBD1. The trim removed 3 bases at V and 2 bases at J, leaving 6 bases unmatched. This CDR3 region has 15 residues. Germline assignment: CDR1 MNHEY and CDR2 SMNVEV (reference sequence). This CDR3 is CASSFLGTENTEAFF. In DNA form, the CDR3 reads TGTGCCAGCAGTTTCCTCGGGACAGAAAACACTGAAGCTTTCTTT.

The chain couples TRBV27 to TRBJ2-7; D might be TRBD2 (7 bases). The CDR3 extends over 16 amino acids. Germline CDR1 and CDR2: MNHEY and SMNVEV (reference sequence). V was trimmed by 6 bases and J by 4 bases, leaving 22 bases between them. CDR3 residues: CASSLMGRGMNYEQYF. The CDR3 coding sequence is TGTGCCAGCAGCCTAATGGGGAGGGGGATGAATTACGAGCAGTACTTC.

The chain has TRBV7-2 and TRBJ2-5; D unresolved. Germline V gene lookup returns CDR1 SGHTA and CDR2 FQGNSA. The germline V and J ends were trimmed by 5 bases and 1 base, with 8 bases remaining between them. This CDR3 is 13 amino acids long. The CDR3 protein is CASSVRRQETQYF. In DNA form, the CDR3 reads TGTGCCAGCAGCGTGCGGCGCCAAGAGACCCAGTACTTC.

J is TRBJ2-5 and V is TRBV4-3, with D maybe TRBD2 (6 bases). Deletions cut 3 bases from V and 2 bases from J, with 7 bases between. In germline, CDR1 is LGHNA, CDR2 YSLEER. The CDR3 covers 13 residues. CDR3 amino acids: CASSQGLQETQYF. CDR3 bases: TGCGCCAGCAGCCAGGGACTTCAAGAGACCCAGTACTTC.

This clone has just a few counts. This chain uses TRBV7-3 with TRBJ1-2; 9 bases fit TRBD1. The V gene's germline CDR1 is SGHTA and CDR2 FQGTGA. Trimming removed 5 bases from V and 6 bases from J; junction bases left unmatched: 10. The CDR3 sequence is 15 residues long. The CDR3 loop is CASSPHPGQGDGYTF. CDR3 DNA: TGTGCCAGCAGCCCCCACCCGGGACAGGGTGATGGCTACACCTTC.

The rearrangement links TRBV9 to TRBJ2-7; TRBD2 aligns across 10 bases. The J segment lost 4 bases and the V segment lost 0 bases, leaving 4 bases of the junction unmatched. This CDR3 has 15 residues. Germline lookup yields CDR1 SGDLS and CDR2 YYNGEE. In DNA form, the CDR3 reads TGTGCCAGCAGCGTAGAGGGTAGCGGGAGGTACGAGCAGTACTTC. Encoded protein: CASSVEGSGRYEQYF.

This clone was observed a handful of times. V is TRBV28 and J is TRBJ2-7; no firm D call. The germline CDR1 and CDR2 sequences are MDHEN and SYDVKM. The length of the CDR3 is 16 residues. Trimming shortened V by 2 bases and J by 0 bases, and 14 bases separated the two germline ends. The CDR3 DNA follows: TGTGCCAGCAGTTTAATTGTGACAAAGAGCTCCTACGAGCAGTACTTC. It specifies CASSLIVTKSSYEQYF.

V usage is TRBV10-3 and J usage is TRBJ1-2; TRBD1 aligns across 7 bases. The CDR3 loop spans 15 amino acids. Germline V gene data show CDR1 as ENHRY and CDR2 as SYGVKD. The V and J ends lost 2 bases and 4 bases, in that order; junction bases with no gene match: 7. The CDR3 nucleotides read TGTGCCATCAGTGAGGACAGGGAACTTGTCTATGGCTACACCTTC. The encoded protein is CAISEDRELVYGYTF.

The chain carries TRBV7-6 and TRBJ2-1, with 11 bases lining up with TRBD2. The CDR3 length is 18 residues. The germline V gene has CDR1 SGHVS and CDR2 FNYEAQ. Trimming at V came to 5 bases and at J to 6 bases, leaving 15 bases not matched to a gene. The CDR3 DNA follows: TGTGCCAGCAGCCTTCTGATTAGCGGCACTAGCGGGAGCAATGAGCAGTTCTTC. It specifies CASSLLISGTSGSNEQFF.

The rearrangement joins TRBV2 to TRBJ1-1; D is unclear. Germline lookup yields CDR1 SNHLY and CDR2 FYNNEI. This CDR3 spans 11 amino acids. The V end lost 10 bases, the J end lost 0 bases, and 6 bases lay between the germline ends. The CDR3 sequence: CAIAVNTEAFF. The CDR3 nucleotides are TGTGCCATCGCGGTGAACACTGAAGCTTTCTTT. The entire variable domain, with the rest obtained from reference TRBV2 and TRBJ1-1, is as follows: EPEVTQTPSHQVTQMGQEVILRCVPISNHLYFYWYRQILGQKVEFLVSFYNNEISEKSEIFDDQFSVERPDGSNFTLKIRSTKLEDSAMYFCAIAVNTEAFFGQGTRLTVV.

This clone was found a few times. The V call is TRBV7-8, the J call TRBJ1-1; 7 bases align to TRBD1. The germline gives CDR1 SGHVS, CDR2 FQNEAQ. Trimming took 5 bases from V and 7 from J; bases not matched to a gene: 7. CDR3 size: 13 residues. CDR3: CASSPGTADEAFF. The CDR3 region has the DNA TGTGCCAGCAGCCCCGGGACAGCAGATGAAGCTTTCTTT.

In this sample, this clone turned up a few times. The chain carries TRBV10-3 and TRBJ2-6, with D possibly TRBD2 on 6 matching bases. The CDR3 covers 17 residues. Germline CDR1 and CDR2: ENHRY and SYGVKD. The ends were cut back, 6 bases at V and 0 bases at J, with 15 bases in the middle. CDR3 residues: CAISPAEGNSGANVLTF. Written as DNA, the CDR3 is TGTGCCATCAGCCCGGCGGAGGGGAACTCTGGGGCCAACGTCCTGACTTTC.

J is TRBJ1-3 and V is TRBV6-5; 9 bases line up with TRBD1. The V gene's germline CDR1 is MNHEY and CDR2 SVGAGI. Trimming took 10 bases from V and 1 from J; bases not matched to a gene: 5. The CDR3 is 14 amino acids. CDR3 in amino acids: CATLQGASGNTIYF. Here the CDR3 DNA reads TGTGCCACACTACAGGGGGCATCTGGAAACACCATATATTTT.

V is TRBV2 and J is TRBJ2-7, with 11 positions matching TRBD1. The V gene end was trimmed by 6 bases and the J gene end by 5 bases; junction bases not matched to a gene: 12. Germline lookup yields CDR1 SNHLY and CDR2 FYNNEI. The CDR3 has 16 residues. The CDR3 protein is CASSGGFGQGAHEQYF. DNA for the CDR3: TGTGCCAGCAGCGGAGGCTTCGGACAGGGGGCTCACGAGCAGTACTTC.

This sequence joins TRBV5-1 and TRBJ1-4, with TRBD1 identical over 10 bases. The CDR3 is 14 residues long. With V trimmed by 6 bases and J by 8 bases, 7 bases remained unmatched. Germline CDR1 SGHRS, CDR2 YFSETQ. Here the CDR3 DNA reads TGCGCCAGCACTTGGACAGGGGGGCAAGAAAAACTGTTTTTT. Protein sequence: CASTWTGGQEKLFF.